This T cell receptor beta chain was retrieved from a study of CD8 T cells in Susac syndrome. Study in general: Eight or nine of the sequenced Susac syndrome patients were in remission, and five or six had active disease.

General study findings and limits: Susac-specific public clones were found in both the total CD8+ and the CD8+ TEMRA repertoires, with fewer than 20 in the former and roughly 5 in the latter.

Germline CDR1 and CDR2: SGDLS and YYNGEE. The CDR3 runs to 16 residues. V lost 0 bases and J lost 2, with 14 bases in between. Sequencing targeted TCR beta in blood CD8+ and CD4+ T cells. The RNA, 0.5 to 1 ug, was put through reverse transcription using random hexamers. Multiplex PCR with immunoSEQ amplified the TCR beta CDR3 across 54 Vbeta and 13 Jbeta. TCRdb reprocessed the immunoSEQ multiplex PCR reads with MiXCR, giving one entry per CDR3 protein. The table records roughly 100,000 distinct CDR3 sequences, 94% of them present only once. With regard to this clonotype: Its antigen is as yet unknown.

The chain links TRBV9 to TRBJ1-2; no definite D call. The sequencing input was CD8+ T cells from PBMCs. The origin of this receptor is a human donor with Susac syndrome. The CDR3 coding sequence is TGTGCCAGCAGCGTAGGGGGTCTCAACCCGAACTATGGCTACACCTTC. Protein product: CASSVGGLNPNYGYTF. The whole variable domain, remainder taken from reference TRBV9 and TRBJ1-2, is DSGVTQTPKHLITATGQRVTLRCSPRSGDLSVYWYQQSLDQGLQFLIQYYNGEERAKGNILERFSAQQFPDLHSELNLSSLELGDSALYFCASSVGGLNPNYGYTFGSGTRLTVV.